A selection of T cell receptor beta chains follows, all from one sample in a study of persistence of HIV-infected CD4 T cells. Their antigen targets remain unknown. Sequenced by immunoSEQ multiplex PCR; TCRdb stores in-frame clones only, minus some. Among roughly 20,000 clones listed, roughly 60% were seen once. The sample in question was CD4+ T cells sorted from PBMCs after roughly 18-hour stimulation, obtained from a patient who received antiretroviral therapy. The receptor set was obtained from an adult woman with HIV who was CMV-seropositive. Both conserved end residues are part of each CDR3. D genes are given only for firm matches. Only some rows state a clone size, as once, few, many or a class for expanded clones.

clone size	J gene	V gene	D gene	CDR3 DNA	CDR3 protein
.	TRBJ1-2	TRBV3-1/TRBV3-2	.	TGTGCCAGCAGCCAAGCCAGCCATGGCTACACCTTC	CASSQASHGYTF
.	TRBJ1-4	TRBV4-2	.	TGTGCCAGCAGCCCGTCCAATCTAGACAGTGGTAATGAAAAACTGTTTTTT	CASSPSNLDSGNEKLFF
.	TRBJ2-1	TRBV11-1	TRBD2	TGTGCCAGCAGACATAGCGGGGGGGCATGGAATGAGCAGTTCTTC	CASRHSGGAWNEQFF
.	TRBJ2-7	TRBV30	TRBD1	TGTGCCTGGTCCGGGACAGGTCCCTACGAGCAGTACTTC	CAWSGTGPYEQYF
.	TRBJ2-1	TRBV5-1	TRBD1	TGCGCCAGCAGCCAAGCGACAGGGTACAATGAGCAGTTCTTC	CASSQATGYNEQFF
few	TRBJ2-7	TRBV6-1	.	TGTGCCAGCAGTGAAGGGAGGGTCGGCGAGCAGTACTTC	CASSEGRVGEQYF
.	TRBJ1-2	TRBV12-3/TRBV12-4	.	TGTGCCAGCACCAACAGGGCGGGAGGCTACACCTTC	CASTNRAGGYTF
.	TRBJ2-3	TRBV30	TRBD2	TGTGCCTGGAGTGTCCGAGCGGGGCCCACAGATACGCAGTATTTT	CAWSVRAGPTDTQYF
.	TRBJ2-3	TRBV6-6	TRBD2	TGTGCCAGCAGTCTCACAAGGACTAGCGGGGGGCGTACAGATACGCAGTATTTT	CASSLTRTSGGRTDTQYF
few	TRBJ1-1	TRBV19	.	TGTGCCAGTAGTACCAGGGGCAGGATAATGAACACTGAAGCTTTCTTT	CASSTRGRIMNTEAFF
.	TRBJ1-1	TRBV18	.	TGTGCCAGCTCACCACGTGGGGGTGGGAACACTGAAGCTTTCTTT	CASSPRGGGNTEAFF
few	TRBJ1-2	TRBV30	.	TGTGCCTGGAGTGTAGGGGGACCGGGAAACTATGGCTACACCTTC	CAWSVGGPGNYGYTF
.	TRBJ1-1	TRBV19	TRBD1	TGTGCCAGTAGACTACAGGGGGAGGTCACTGAAGCTTTCTTT	CASRLQGEVTEAFF
.	TRBJ2-2	TRBV3-1/TRBV3-2	TRBD2	TGTGCCCGCAGCCGGAAATCTAGCGGGGGGGTAAAGCCCGGGGAGCTGTTTTTT	CARSRKSSGGVKPGELFF
.	TRBJ2-2	TRBV6-5	.	TGTGCCACACGTGGCGGGTTCGAGAACGGGGAGCTGTTTTTT	CATRGGFENGELFF
.	TRBJ2-1	TRBV19	TRBD1	TGTGCCAGTACCCCCCGAGGGGGCCGAACCTACAATGAGCAGTTCTTC	CASTPRGGRTYNEQFF
few	TRBJ2-3	TRBV7-8	.	TGTGCCAGCAGCTTAGTGACTACCAGGGATACGCAGTATTTT	CASSLVTTRDTQYF
.	TRBJ2-7	TRBV18	.	TGTGCCAGCTCACAGCGACAGGAACCCTACGAGCAGTACTTC	CASSQRQEPYEQYF
.	TRBJ1-5	TRBV6-1	.	TGTGCCAGCAGTGAAGCAAATCAGCCCCAGCATTTT	CASSEANQPQHF
.	TRBJ1-1	TRBV28	.	TGTGCCAGCAGTTTATCCCGTGGAACTGAAGCTTTCTTT	CASSLSRGTEAFF
.	TRBJ1-2	TRBV16	TRBD1	TGTGCCAGCAGCCCCGGACAGGGGATGGGTGGCTACACCTTC	CASSPGQGMGGYTF
.	TRBJ1-1	TRBV6-6	TRBD1	TGTGCCAGCAGTCACGGGACAGCGAACACTGAAGCTTTCTTT	CASSHGTANTEAFF
.	TRBJ2-7	TRBV4-1	TRBD1	TGCGCCAGCAGCCAAGGTCTCCTCCGCCGGGACAGGGAGCACGAGCAGTACTTC	CASSQGLLRRDREHEQYF
few	TRBJ1-3	TRBV5-6	.	TGTGCCAGCAGCGGGGGATTTGGGCAGACATCAGGAAACACCATATATTTT	CASSGGFGQTSGNTIYF